A single sample gave rise to the 19 T cell receptor beta chains below, sequenced in a study of post-analysis software for immune sequencing data. Unique molecular identifiers featured in each of the TCR beta cDNA libraries. One entry per CDR3 protein results from TCRdb running MiXCR on the PCR reads. The repertoire holds 750,000 to 950,000 distinct CDR3 sequences, with about 45% as singletons. Study findings and constraints: Roughly 5 TRBV segments, TRBV5-6, TRBV5-1 and TRBV20-1 among them, were found more frequent in patients than controls.

Antigen specificity for these receptors is unknown. Material for sequencing was blood. All receptors derive from a girl aged 10-17 years with multiple sclerosis.

This clonotype has only a few counts. The rearrangement links TRBV4-1 to TRBJ2-7; 7 nucleotides align to TRBD1. V was pared by 4 bases and J by 1 base, with 10 bases of the junction left unmatched. The CDR3 has 16 amino acids. CDR1 MGHRA and CDR2 YSYEKL come from the germline V gene. This CDR3 reads CASSPEPGTASYEQYF. In nucleotides, the CDR3 is TGCGCCAGCAGCCCGGAACCCGGGACAGCTTCCTACGAGCAGTACTTC.

This chain links TRBV12-3 or TRBV12-4 with TRBJ1-1, with D perhaps matching TRBD1 (5 bases). Trimming cost V 3 bases and J 0 bases, with 20 bases left between them. The CDR3 length is 18 residues. DNA for the CDR3: TGTGCCAGCAGTTTCGTAGGATGGCAGGGTGGGATGAACACTGAAGCTTTCTTT. It codes for CASSFVGWQGGMNTEAFF.

The genes are TRBV12-3 or TRBV12-4 and TRBJ1-2; D gene uncertain. CDR3 length: 15 residues. Trimming took off 7 bases at V and 2 bases at J, with 17 bases between the two ends. CDR3 sequence (DNA): TGTGCCAGCACCATCGAGGTAAACGCCAACTATGGCTACACCTTC. As protein: CASTIEVNANYGYTF.

This clonotype was observed a few times. V usage is TRBV6-5 and J usage is TRBJ2-3; D unclear. CDR1 and CDR2 from the germline V gene are MNHEY and SVGAGI. This CDR3 comprises 13 residues. Trimming pared 3 bases from V and 8 bases from J, leaving 12 bases between. The CDR3 nucleotides read TGTGCCAGCAGTTATTCCACTGGGGTTACGCAGTATTTT. Encoded protein: CASSYSTGVTQYF.

In its sample, this clonotype was seen many times. The chain has TRBV4-3 and TRBJ2-1; 9 bases line up with TRBD2. Losses at the gene ends were 0 bases for V and 8 bases for J; bases not matched to a gene: 8. Germline lookup yields CDR1 LGHNA and CDR2 YSLEER. The CDR3 covers 16 residues. The DNA of the CDR3 is TGCGCCAGCAGCCAAGAGGGGCGGGAGGGCCGCTATGAGCAGTTCTTC. Protein sequence: CASSQEGREGRYEQFF.

At least ten counts were recorded for this clonotype. The chain couples TRBV29-1 to TRBJ2-7; D not certain. The end of the DNA aligns better with TRBJ2-5, so the J call may be wrong. From germline, CDR1 is SQVTM and CDR2 ANQGSEA. The CDR3 length is 10 residues. DNA for the CDR3: TGCAGCGTTGCCGGGGAGACCCAGTACTTC. It yields the protein CSVAGETQYF.

In this sample, this clonotype turned up a few times. The chain links TRBV29-1 to TRBJ2-3, with 9 bases lining up with TRBD1. Per the germline V gene, CDR1 is SQVTM and CDR2 is ANQGSEA. The CDR3 length is 17 residues. Trimming at V came to 0 bases and at J to 4 bases, leaving 11 bases not matched to a gene. CDR3 DNA sequence: TGCAGCGTTGAAGAGAGGGGGACAGGGCATGTTGCAGATACGCAGTATTTT. This codes for CSVEERGTGHVADTQYF.

The chain recombines TRBV7-8 with TRBJ1-1; no reliable D call. Per germline, CDR1 SGHVS and CDR2 FQNEAQ. This CDR3 comprises 15 residues. Trimming stripped 1 base from V and 1 base from J, with 10 bases between. Here the CDR3 reads CASSLGPEPNTEAFF. The CDR3 bases are TGTGCCAGCAGCTTAGGACCGGAGCCGAACACTGAAGCTTTCTTT. Complete variable domain (other parts from reference TRBV7-8 and TRBJ1-1): GAGVSQSPRYKVAKRGQDVALRCDPISGHVSLFWYQQALGQGPEFLTYFQNEAQLDKSGLPSDRFFAERPEGSVSTLKIQRTQQEDSAVYLCASSLGPEPNTEAFFGQGTRLTVV.

DNA for the CDR3: TGTGCCAGCAGTAAACGTAAAACTAACTATGGCTACACCTTC. It yields the protein CASSKRKTNYGYTF. The chain carries TRBV27 and TRBJ1-2; D is unclear. This CDR3 spans 14 amino acids. Germline CDR1 and CDR2: MNHEY and SMNVEV (reference sequence). The V and J ends lost 5 bases and 0 bases respectively, with 10 bases between them.

The chain employs TRBV4-3 and TRBJ2-4; 10 bases are shared with TRBD2. Germline V CDR1 and CDR2: LGHNA, YSLEER. The CDR3 has 17 amino acids. Germline trimming cut 1 base from V and 6 bases from J; bases unmatched to any gene: 9. The CDR3 nucleotides read TGCGCCAGCAGCCAAGGTGGCCTAGCGGGAGAGGGAAACATTCAGTACTTC. Translated: CASSQGGLAGEGNIQYF.

This clonotype came up a few times. This sequence joins TRBV21-1 and TRBJ1-2. TRBV21-1 is a pseudogene. The CDR3 consists of 15 residues. The CDR3 DNA reads TGTGCCAGCTCCGAGGGGGGGCCGCTCCCCTATGGCTACACCTTC. Encoded protein: CASSEGGPLPYGYTF.

The chain joins TRBV4-3 to TRBJ2-6; possible D gene TRBD1, 5 bases. The CDR3 spans 15 residues. Germline V lookup: CDR1 LGHNA, CDR2 YSLEER. V lost 4 bases and J lost 4, with 11 bases in between. The CDR3 DNA is TGCGCCAGCAGCCTATCCAGGGTCGGGGCCAACGTCCTGACTTTC. Encoded protein: CASSLSRVGANVLTF.

The V call is TRBV29-1, the J call TRBJ2-1; 8 nucleotides agree with TRBD1. Germline CDR1 SQVTM, CDR2 ANQGSEA. The CDR3 has 14 amino acids. V lost 2 bases and J lost 7; bases outside the gene matches: 7. This chain's CDR3 is CSVEKRQGWNEQFF. CDR3 bases: TGCAGCGTTGAAAAGCGACAGGGGTGGAATGAGCAGTTCTTC.

The CDR3 nucleotides read TGTGCCAGCAGCACCGGGACAGGGACTTCTGGGGCCAACGTCCTGACTTTC. Its translation: CASSTGTGTSGANVLTF. The V call is TRBV12-3 or TRBV12-4, the J call TRBJ2-6; 9 bases are a match to TRBD1. V lost 6 bases, J lost 1 base, and 7 bases stayed unmatched. The CDR3 consists of 17 residues.

The chain employs TRBV12-3 or TRBV12-4 and TRBJ2-5, with a weak D call TRBD1 (5 bases). The CDR3 length is 13 residues. Trimming removed 7 bases at V and 7 bases at J, with 16 bases between. The CDR3 DNA sequence: TGTGCCAGCAAGGTCCCAGGGTGGCGGACCCAGTACTTC. Residues: CASKVPGWRTQYF.

This clonotype has a handful of counts. The rearrangement joins TRBV4-3 to TRBJ2-7; tentatively, D is TRBD2 (5 bases). CDR1 and CDR2 (germline): LGHNA, YSLEER. V dropped 4 bases and J dropped 0 bases, with 13 bases sitting between them. The CDR3 is 15 amino acids. Here the CDR3 reads CASSPEGGSSYEQYF. CDR3 DNA sequence: TGCGCCAGCAGCCCAGAGGGCGGCTCCTCCTACGAGCAGTACTTC.

V gene TRBV20-1 combines with J gene TRBJ2-3, with a possible D match to TRBD1 (6 bases). The germline CDR1 and CDR2 sequences are DFQATT and SNEGSKA (reference sequence). This CDR3 comprises 19 residues. Trimming took off 0 bases at V and 6 bases at J, with 28 bases between the two ends. For the CDR3, the DNA is TGCAGTGCTAGAGATCACCGTCAGGGGCTCAAGGAGCGCCGGGATACGCAGTATTTT. It translates to CSARDHRQGLKERRDTQYF.

This clonotype turned up a few times. The chain has TRBV6-1 and TRBJ2-7; D is unresolved. The V and J ends lost 4 bases and 2 bases respectively, with 12 bases between them. The germline gives CDR1 MNHNS, CDR2 SASEGT. The CDR3 extends over 14 amino acids. The CDR3 DNA sequence: TGTGCCAGCAGTGGGAGCCTACACCCCTACGAGCAGTACTTC. It yields the protein CASSGSLHPYEQYF.

The genes are TRBV7-8 and TRBJ2-7, with TRBD1 identical over 9 bases. The CDR3 is 14 amino acids. V shed 3 bases, J shed 6 bases, and the junction held 6 bases outside the gene matches. CDR1 is SGHVS and CDR2 is FQNEAQ in the germline V gene. The CDR3 is CASSFRDRVSEQYF. In nucleotides, the CDR3 is TGTGCCAGCAGCTTCCGGGACAGGGTCTCCGAGCAGTACTTC. Together with reference TRBV7-8 and TRBJ2-7, the CDR3 gives the full variable domain: GAGVSQSPRYKVAKRGQDVALRCDPISGHVSLFWYQQALGQGPEFLTYFQNEAQLDKSGLPSDRFFAERPEGSVSTLKIQRTQQEDSAVYLCASSFRDRVSEQYFGPGTRLTVT.